This T cell receptor (beta chain) was profiled in a study of CD8 T cells in Susac syndrome. The CDR3 has 15 amino acids. Trimming took off 3 bases at V and 1 base at J, with 10 bases between the two ends. Germline V gene data show CDR1 as MDHEN and CDR2 as SYDVKM. This clonotype was seen a few times. The sequenced target, TCR beta, came from blood CD8+ and CD4+ T cells. Reverse transcription of about 0.5 to 1 ug RNA was carried out with random hexamers. Amplification of TCR beta CDR3 used immunoSEQ multiplex PCR across 54 Vbeta and 13 Jbeta. One entry per CDR3 protein results from TCRdb running MiXCR on the immunoSEQ multiplex PCR reads. The data contain approximately 300,000 distinct CDR3 sequences, roughly 85% of them seen just once; the ten biggest clones take up roughly 0.21%.

The chain is built from TRBV28 and TRBJ2-1; D unclear. The source of this sequence is a human donor with multiple sclerosis. The source material was CD8+ T cells from PBMCs. This CDR3 is CASSLLGISYNEQFF. The CDR3 nucleotides are TGTGCCAGCAGTTTGTTGGGAATTTCCTACAATGAGCAGTTCTTC. The full variable domain, its missing parts supplied by reference TRBV28 and TRBJ2-1, is DVKVTQSSRYLVKRTGEKVFLECVQDMDHENMFWYRQDPGLGLRLIYFSYDVKMKEKGDIPEGYSVSREKKERFSLILESASTNQTSMYLCASSLLGISYNEQFFGPGTRLTVL.